The source of this TCR beta chain is a study of shared clonotypes between healthy human individuals. Regarding the study as a whole: Since donors were few, the genetic and exposure-history diversity represented was limited. Compared with memory subsets, naive subsets generally had larger estimated richness. A few donors held about 4.6% of naive CD4 clonotypes in common.

Germline assignment: CDR1 SGDLS and CDR2 YYNGEE. After removal of 4 bases from V and 3 bases from J, the junction contained 7 bases not matched to a gene. The CDR3 is 15 residues long. This clone was picked up one time. Its matching antigen is unknown. Memory CD4+ cells were the fraction left after CD45RA+ naive selection. Profiling relied on immunoSEQ multiplex PCR, and the TCRdb table lists in-frame clones only, not all of them. The sample holds about 1.1 million clones, around three quarters seen once. Source material: memory CD4+ T cells from PBMCs. This sample's subset: CD45RA-negative fraction. The TCR comes from a man between 18 and 29 years old in good health. Some clones in this sample may be carry-over from other donors' samples. The V gene is TRBV9, the J gene TRBJ1-3, with 7 bases fitting TRBD1. The CDR3 DNA reads TGTGCCAGCAGCCCCCAACGGACAGGTGGAAACACCATATATTTT. Its protein product is CASSPQRTGGNTIYF.